The rows below give T cell receptor beta chains drawn from one sample of a study of cytomegalovirus exposure and HLA in healthy donors. Assay: immunoSEQ multiplex PCR; the TCRdb copy retains only in-frame clones and omits some. This sample has over 55,000 clones, with roughly nine tenths found just once. Sample: PBMCs. The receptor source for this set is a woman aged 30 to 39 in good health and CMV-seropositive. The CDR3 runs from the conserved cysteine through the conserved F or W. The order of the fields is J gene, clone size, V gene, D gene, CDR3 protein, CDR3 DNA. A D gene is named only where the DNA matches it firmly. Only part of the rows carry a size: once, few, many, or a class if the clone is expanded.

J gene: TRBJ1-2; clone size: .; V gene: TRBV5-4; D gene: .; CDR3 protein: CASSRSTGANYGYTF; CDR3 DNA: TGTGCCAGCAGCAGGTCCACCGGGGCTAACTATGGCTACACCTTC
J gene: TRBJ1-4; clone size: .; V gene: TRBV6-6; D gene: .; CDR3 protein: CASSYSLQEGQLFF; CDR3 DNA: TGTGCCAGCAGTTACTCGTTACAGGAAGGTCAGCTGTTTTTT
J gene: TRBJ1-5; clone size: .; V gene: TRBV7-3; D gene: .; CDR3 protein: CASSSVTDLNQPQHF; CDR3 DNA: TGTGCCAGCAGCTCGGTTACAGACCTCAATCAGCCCCAGCATTTT
J gene: TRBJ2-7; clone size: .; V gene: TRBV11-2; D gene: TRBD1; CDR3 protein: CASSPPGQGVYEQYF; CDR3 DNA: TGTGCCAGCAGCCCCCCGGGACAGGGTGTTTACGAGCAGTACTTC
J gene: TRBJ1-2; clone size: .; V gene: TRBV5-1; D gene: TRBD1; CDR3 protein: CASSWGTGGVDGYTF; CDR3 DNA: TGCGCCAGCAGCTGGGGGACAGGGGGCGTAGATGGCTACACCTTC
J gene: TRBJ2-7; clone size: .; V gene: TRBV29-1; D gene: .; CDR3 protein: CSVGVDLATYEQYF; CDR3 DNA: TGCAGCGTTGGGGTGGATCTAGCTACCTACGAGCAGTACTTC
J gene: TRBJ2-1; clone size: once; V gene: TRBV28; D gene: TRBD2; CDR3 protein: CASSLGGVGGSKNEQFF; CDR3 DNA: TGTGCCAGCAGTTTAGGCGGGGTCGGCGGGAGTAAAAATGAGCAGTTCTTC
J gene: TRBJ1-5; clone size: .; V gene: TRBV28; D gene: .; CDR3 protein: CASSLEISPQHF; CDR3 DNA: TGTGCCAGCAGTTTAGAGATTTCGCCCCAGCATTTT
J gene: TRBJ2-7; clone size: .; V gene: TRBV11-2; D gene: .; CDR3 protein: CASSPAFGGPYEQYF; CDR3 DNA: TGTGCCAGCAGCCCCGCCTTTGGAGGCCCCTACGAGCAGTACTTC
J gene: TRBJ1-1; clone size: .; V gene: TRBV19; D gene: .; CDR3 protein: CASSIGGLEGLNTEAFF; CDR3 DNA: TGTGCCAGTAGTATAGGAGGTTTAGAGGGCTTGAACACTGAAGCTTTCTTT
J gene: TRBJ1-1; clone size: .; V gene: TRBV10-1; D gene: .; CDR3 protein: CASSAGPGTFF; CDR3 DNA: TGCGCCAGCAGTGCCGGTCCAGGAACTTTCTTT
J gene: TRBJ2-5; clone size: .; V gene: TRBV27; D gene: TRBD1; CDR3 protein: CASSLIGTGKETQYF; CDR3 DNA: TGTGCCAGCAGTTTAATCGGGACAGGGAAAGAGACCCAGTACTTC
J gene: TRBJ2-1; clone size: once; V gene: TRBV27; D gene: .; CDR3 protein: CASSLAQNGGNEQFF; CDR3 DNA: TGTGCCAGCAGTTTAGCACAGAACGGGGGCAATGAGCAGTTCTTC
J gene: TRBJ2-7; clone size: .; V gene: TRBV6-1; D gene: .; CDR3 protein: CASSQRSVLEANF; CDR3 DNA: TGTGCCAGCAGTCAGCGGTCCGTCTTGGAGGCGAACTTC
J gene: TRBJ2-1; clone size: .; V gene: TRBV10-1; D gene: .; CDR3 protein: CASRPPAPRIEGNEQFF; CDR3 DNA: TGCGCCAGCAGGCCTCCGGCCCCTCGCATTGAGGGCAATGAGCAGTTCTTC
J gene: TRBJ2-3; clone size: few; V gene: TRBV9; D gene: .; CDR3 protein: CASSVASRTDTQYF; CDR3 DNA: TGTGCCAGCAGCGTAGCTTCGAGGACAGATACGCAGTATTTT
J gene: TRBJ2-6; clone size: .; V gene: TRBV5-1; D gene: .; CDR3 protein: CASREFSGANVLTF; CDR3 DNA: TGCGCCAGCAGGGAGTTCTCTGGGGCCAACGTCCTGACTTTC
J gene: TRBJ1-1; clone size: .; V gene: TRBV7-9; D gene: TRBD1; CDR3 protein: CASSQVGQDYTEAFF; CDR3 DNA: TGTGCCAGCAGCCAAGTGGGACAGGATTACACTGAAGCTTTCTTT
J gene: TRBJ2-5; clone size: .; V gene: TRBV30; D gene: TRBD1; CDR3 protein: CAWGRGGGLTQYF; CDR3 DNA: TGTGCCTGGGGGCGAGGGGGCGGGTTGACCCAGTACTTC
J gene: TRBJ2-6; clone size: .; V gene: TRBV2; D gene: .; CDR3 protein: CASRESYSGANVLTF; CDR3 DNA: TGTGCCAGCAGGGAGTCTTACTCTGGGGCCAACGTCCTGACTTTC
J gene: TRBJ2-7; clone size: .; V gene: TRBV5-1; D gene: TRBD1; CDR3 protein: CASSDLRQGDEQYF; CDR3 DNA: TGCGCCAGCAGCGACCTTCGACAGGGCGACGAGCAGTACTTC
J gene: TRBJ2-1; clone size: .; V gene: TRBV5-1; D gene: .; CDR3 protein: CASSLVSHNEQFF; CDR3 DNA: TGCGCCAGCAGCTTGGTCTCTCACAATGAGCAGTTCTTC
J gene: TRBJ2-1; clone size: once; V gene: TRBV7-3; D gene: .; CDR3 protein: CASSSDSPDNEQFF; CDR3 DNA: TGTGCCAGCAGCTCGGACTCCCCGGACAATGAGCAGTTCTTC
J gene: TRBJ2-5; clone size: .; V gene: TRBV2; D gene: TRBD1; CDR3 protein: CASSEATGGETQYF; CDR3 DNA: TGTGCCAGCAGTGAAGCCACAGGGGGAGAGACCCAGTACTTC
J gene: TRBJ1-2; clone size: .; V gene: TRBV30; D gene: .; CDR3 protein: CAWSVLRRGNGYTF; CDR3 DNA: TGTGCCTGGAGTGTACTTCGTCGGGGGAATGGCTACACCTTC
J gene: TRBJ2-3; clone size: .; V gene: TRBV4-1; D gene: .; CDR3 protein: CASSRGPGLVWADTQYF; CDR3 DNA: TGCGCCAGCAGCCGGGGGCCGGGCTTAGTATGGGCAGATACGCAGTATTTT
J gene: TRBJ2-3; clone size: .; V gene: TRBV15; D gene: .; CDR3 protein: CATSRSGSTDTQYF; CDR3 DNA: TGTGCCACCAGCAGGAGCGGGAGCACAGATACGCAGTATTTT
J gene: TRBJ2-5; clone size: .; V gene: TRBV5-1; D gene: TRBD1; CDR3 protein: CASSLGTDREETQYF; CDR3 DNA: TGCGCCAGCAGCTTGGGGACGGACAGGGAAGAGACCCAGTACTTC
J gene: TRBJ2-2; clone size: .; V gene: TRBV4-2; D gene: TRBD2; CDR3 protein: CASSQMFSGSTGELFF; CDR3 DNA: TGTGCCAGCAGCCAAATGTTCAGCGGGAGCACCGGGGAGCTGTTTTTT
J gene: TRBJ2-5; clone size: .; V gene: TRBV10-1; D gene: TRBD2; CDR3 protein: CASSESGSIETQYF; CDR3 DNA: TGCGCCAGCAGTGAAAGCGGGAGTATCGAGACCCAGTACTTC
J gene: TRBJ1-3; clone size: .; V gene: TRBV6-1; D gene: TRBD1; CDR3 protein: CASSGTGGHRLQGGNTIYF; CDR3 DNA: TGTGCCAGCAGTGGCACAGGGGGCCACCGGCTCCAAGGTGGAAACACCATATATTTT
J gene: TRBJ1-6; clone size: .; V gene: TRBV25-1; D gene: .; CDR3 protein: CASSAGVNSPLHF; CDR3 DNA: TGTGCCAGCAGTGCAGGGGTGAATTCACCCCTCCACTTT